The present TCR beta chain was sequenced within a study of cytomegalovirus exposure and HLA in healthy donors. General observations from the study: Analyses of presence/absence relied on an assumption of roughly uniform sequencing depth across donors. Later, an analysis showed that TCR beta chains associated with HLA were more clonally expanded than others that were equally common.

In its sample, this clone was seen a few times. The antigen is undetermined. The CDR3 spans 15 residues. Per germline, CDR1 SNHLY and CDR2 FYNNEI. The V end lost 1 base, the J end lost 4 bases, and 13 bases lay between the germline ends. A multiplex PCR was run with 60 Vbeta primers and 13 Jbeta primers. Clones were read by immunoSEQ multiplex PCR, and TCRdb kept only the in-frame ones, dropping some. Here the sample spans approximately 180,000 clones, around 80% being singletons. This sequence was found in a woman aged 60 to 75 in good health and CMV-seropositive. The chain carries TRBV2 and TRBJ1-1, with D unclear. What was sequenced was PBMCs. The CDR3 DNA sequence: TGTGCCAGCAGTGAAGACGGTGGCCGCGGCACTGAAGCTTTCTTT. Translation gives CASSEDGGRGTEAFF.